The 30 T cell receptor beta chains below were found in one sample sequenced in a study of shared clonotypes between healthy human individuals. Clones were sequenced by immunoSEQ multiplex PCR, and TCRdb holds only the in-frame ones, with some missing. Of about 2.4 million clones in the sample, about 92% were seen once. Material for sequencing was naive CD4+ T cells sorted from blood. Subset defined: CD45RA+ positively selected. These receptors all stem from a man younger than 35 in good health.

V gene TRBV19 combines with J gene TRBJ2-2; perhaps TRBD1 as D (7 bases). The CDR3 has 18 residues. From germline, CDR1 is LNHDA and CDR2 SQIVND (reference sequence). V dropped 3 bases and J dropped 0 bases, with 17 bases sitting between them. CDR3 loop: CASSIPTGRRPNTGELFF. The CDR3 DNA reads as TGTGCCAGTAGTATCCCGACAGGGAGGAGGCCGAACACCGGGGAGCTGTTTTTT.

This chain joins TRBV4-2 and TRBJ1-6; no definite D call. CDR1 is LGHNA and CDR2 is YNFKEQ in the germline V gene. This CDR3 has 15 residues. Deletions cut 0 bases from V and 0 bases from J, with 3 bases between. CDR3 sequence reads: CASSQEYSYNSPLHF. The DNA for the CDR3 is TGTGCCAGCAGCCAAGAATACTCCTATAATTCACCCCTCCACTTT.

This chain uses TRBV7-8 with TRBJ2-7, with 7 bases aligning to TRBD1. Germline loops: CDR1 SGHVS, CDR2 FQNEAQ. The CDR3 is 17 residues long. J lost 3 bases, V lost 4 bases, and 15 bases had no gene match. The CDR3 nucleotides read TGTGCCAGCAGCTCAAACCTGGGACAGTATACAAACTACGAGCAGTACTTC. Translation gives CASSSNLGQYTNYEQYF.

CDR3 coding DNA: TGCGCCAGCAGCGGGGGCGAGGGAGGGATGGGATCTAGCACAGATACGCAGTATTTT. Translating gives CASSGGEGGMGSSTDTQYF. The chain links TRBV4-1 to TRBJ2-3; a weak D match, TRBD2 (7 bases). The CDR3 covers 19 residues. V was trimmed by 5 bases and J by 0 bases, leaving 24 bases between them. Germline CDR1 MGHRA, CDR2 YSYEKL.

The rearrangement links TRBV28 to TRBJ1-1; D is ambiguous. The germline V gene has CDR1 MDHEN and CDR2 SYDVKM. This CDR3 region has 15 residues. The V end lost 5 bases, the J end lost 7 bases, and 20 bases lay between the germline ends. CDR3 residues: CASSPHSTGRDEAFF. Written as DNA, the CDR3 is TGTGCCAGCAGTCCCCATTCCACGGGGAGGGATGAAGCTTTCTTT.

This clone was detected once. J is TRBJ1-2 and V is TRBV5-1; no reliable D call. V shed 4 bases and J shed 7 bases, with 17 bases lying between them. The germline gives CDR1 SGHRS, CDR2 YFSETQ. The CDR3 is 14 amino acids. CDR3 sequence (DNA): TGCGCCAGCAGCGCATCCGACCGCCCAGGTGGCTACACCTTC. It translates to CASSASDRPGGYTF.

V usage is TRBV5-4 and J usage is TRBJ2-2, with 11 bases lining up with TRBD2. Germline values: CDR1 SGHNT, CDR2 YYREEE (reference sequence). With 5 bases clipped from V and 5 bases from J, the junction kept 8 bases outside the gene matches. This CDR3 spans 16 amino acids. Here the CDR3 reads CASSLPSGGLTGELFF. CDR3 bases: TGTGCCAGCAGTCTACCTAGCGGGGGGTTGACCGGGGAGCTGTTTTTT.

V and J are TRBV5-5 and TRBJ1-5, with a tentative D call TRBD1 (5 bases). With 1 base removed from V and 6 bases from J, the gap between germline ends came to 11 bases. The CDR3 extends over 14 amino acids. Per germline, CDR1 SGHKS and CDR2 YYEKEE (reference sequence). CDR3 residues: CASSLRDDFQPQHF. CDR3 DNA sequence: TGTGCCAGCAGCTTGAGGGACGACTTTCAGCCCCAGCATTTT.

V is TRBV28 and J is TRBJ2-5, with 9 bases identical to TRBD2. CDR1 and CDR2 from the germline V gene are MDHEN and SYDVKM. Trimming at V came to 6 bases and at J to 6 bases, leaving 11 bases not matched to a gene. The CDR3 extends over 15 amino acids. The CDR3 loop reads CASSPGGGGEKTQYF. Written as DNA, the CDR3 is TGTGCCAGCAGCCCTGGGGGCGGGGGGGAAAAGACCCAGTACTTC.

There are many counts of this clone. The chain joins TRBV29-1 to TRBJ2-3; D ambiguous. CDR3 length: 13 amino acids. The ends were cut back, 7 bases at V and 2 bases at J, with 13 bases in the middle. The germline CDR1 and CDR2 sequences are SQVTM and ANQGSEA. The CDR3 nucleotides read TGCAGCGCCAGTGCCCGATTCACAGATACGCAGTATTTT. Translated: CSASARFTDTQYF.

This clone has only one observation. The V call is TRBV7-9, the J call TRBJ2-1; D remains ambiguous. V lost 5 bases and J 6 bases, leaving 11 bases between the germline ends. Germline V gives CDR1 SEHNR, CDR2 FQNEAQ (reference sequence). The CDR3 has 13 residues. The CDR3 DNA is TGTGCCAGCAGCCCTCTTTCTTCCAATGAGCAGTTCTTC. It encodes CASSPLSSNEQFF.

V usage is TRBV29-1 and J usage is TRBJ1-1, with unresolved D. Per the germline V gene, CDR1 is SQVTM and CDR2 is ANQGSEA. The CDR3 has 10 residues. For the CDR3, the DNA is TGCAGTATACAGAACACTGAAGCTTTCTTT. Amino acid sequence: CSIQNTEAFF.

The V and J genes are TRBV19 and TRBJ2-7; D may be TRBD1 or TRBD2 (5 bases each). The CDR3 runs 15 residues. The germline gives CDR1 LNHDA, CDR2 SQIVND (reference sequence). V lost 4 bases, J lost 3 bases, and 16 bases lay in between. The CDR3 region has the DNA TGTGCCAGTAGTACGACCGGGACGGGCTTCTACGAGCAGTACTTC. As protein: CASSTTGTGFYEQYF.

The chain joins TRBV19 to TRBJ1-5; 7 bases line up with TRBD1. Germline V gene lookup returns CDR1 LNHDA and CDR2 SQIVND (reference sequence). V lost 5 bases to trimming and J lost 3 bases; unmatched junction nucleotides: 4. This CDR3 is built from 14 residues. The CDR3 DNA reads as TGTGCCAGTAGTGTGCAGGGGGTCAATCAGCCCCAGCATTTT. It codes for CASSVQGVNQPQHF.

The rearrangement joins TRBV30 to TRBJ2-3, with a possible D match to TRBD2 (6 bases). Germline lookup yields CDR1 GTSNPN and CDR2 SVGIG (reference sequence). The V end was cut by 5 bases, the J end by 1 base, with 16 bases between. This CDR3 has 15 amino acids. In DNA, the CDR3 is TGTGCCTGGGGTGGGGGGACGTCCCGCACAGATACGCAGTATTTT. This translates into CAWGGGTSRTDTQYF.

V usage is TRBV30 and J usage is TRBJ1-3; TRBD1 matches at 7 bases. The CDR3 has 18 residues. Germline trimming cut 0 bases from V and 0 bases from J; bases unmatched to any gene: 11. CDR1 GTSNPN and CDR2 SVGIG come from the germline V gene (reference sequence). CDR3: CAWSVGRTGPSSGNTIYF. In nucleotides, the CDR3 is TGTGCCTGGAGTGTAGGGCGGACAGGCCCCAGCTCTGGAAACACCATATATTTT.

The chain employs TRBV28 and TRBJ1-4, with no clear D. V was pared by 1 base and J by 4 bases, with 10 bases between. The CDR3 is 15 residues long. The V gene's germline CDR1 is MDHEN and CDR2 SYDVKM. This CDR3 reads CASSLLSLGNEKLFF. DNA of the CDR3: TGTGCCAGCAGTTTATTATCCCTGGGTAATGAAAAACTGTTTTTT.

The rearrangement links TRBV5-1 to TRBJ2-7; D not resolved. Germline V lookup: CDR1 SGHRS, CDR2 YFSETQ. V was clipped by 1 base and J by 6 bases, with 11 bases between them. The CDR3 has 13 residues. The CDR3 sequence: CASSLRGLGEQYF. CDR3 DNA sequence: TGCGCCAGCAGCTTGCGAGGTCTAGGCGAGCAGTACTTC.

CDR3 protein: CATRLVIHEQFF. In nucleotides, the CDR3 is TGTGCCACCCGACTAGTAATCCATGAGCAGTTCTTC. The genes are TRBV6-1 and TRBJ2-1, with D possibly TRBD2 on 6 matching bases. Trimming shortened V by 10 bases and J by 8 bases, and 15 bases separated the two germline ends. This CDR3 region has 12 residues. Germline CDR1 and CDR2: MNHNS and SASEGT.

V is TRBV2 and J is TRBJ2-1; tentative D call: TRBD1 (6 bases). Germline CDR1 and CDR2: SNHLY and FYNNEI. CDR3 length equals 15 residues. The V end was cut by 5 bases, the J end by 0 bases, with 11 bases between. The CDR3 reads CASSRGQSSYNEQFF. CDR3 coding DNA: TGTGCCAGCAGTCGGGGACAAAGCTCCTACAATGAGCAGTTCTTC.

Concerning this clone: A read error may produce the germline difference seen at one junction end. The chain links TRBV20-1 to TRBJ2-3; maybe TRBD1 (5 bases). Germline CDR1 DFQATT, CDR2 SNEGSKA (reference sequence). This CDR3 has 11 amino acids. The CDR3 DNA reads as TGCAGTGCTTCAAAACAACAGACAGTGGTTTTT. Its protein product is CSASKQQTVVF.

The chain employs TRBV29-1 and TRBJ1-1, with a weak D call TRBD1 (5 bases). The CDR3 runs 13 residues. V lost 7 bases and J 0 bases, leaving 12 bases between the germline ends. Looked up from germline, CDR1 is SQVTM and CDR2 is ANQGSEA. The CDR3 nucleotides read TGCAGCGCCGTACAGGTGATGAACACTGAAGCTTTCTTT. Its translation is CSAVQVMNTEAFF.

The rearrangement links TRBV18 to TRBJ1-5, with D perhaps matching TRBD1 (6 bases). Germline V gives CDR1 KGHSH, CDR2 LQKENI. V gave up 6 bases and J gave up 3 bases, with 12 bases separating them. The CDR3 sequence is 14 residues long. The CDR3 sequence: CASSLRDTNQPQHF. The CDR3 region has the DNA TGTGCCAGCTCGCTCCGGGACACCAATCAGCCCCAGCATTTT.

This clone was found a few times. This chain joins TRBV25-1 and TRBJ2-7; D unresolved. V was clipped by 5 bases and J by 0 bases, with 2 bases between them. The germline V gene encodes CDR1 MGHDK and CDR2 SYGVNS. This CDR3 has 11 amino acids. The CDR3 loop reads CASSTSYEQYF. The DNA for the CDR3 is TGTGCCAGCAGTACCTCCTACGAGCAGTACTTC.

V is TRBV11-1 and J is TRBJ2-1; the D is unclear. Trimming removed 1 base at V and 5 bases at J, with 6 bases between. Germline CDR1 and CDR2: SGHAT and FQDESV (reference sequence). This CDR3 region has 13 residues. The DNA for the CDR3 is TGTGCCAGCAGCTTAGACAGAAACAATGAGCAGTTCTTC. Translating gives CASSLDRNNEQFF.

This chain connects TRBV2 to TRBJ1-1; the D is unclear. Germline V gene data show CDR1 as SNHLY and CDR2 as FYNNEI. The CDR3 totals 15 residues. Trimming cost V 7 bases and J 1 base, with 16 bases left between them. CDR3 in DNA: TGTGCCAGCACCAGGATGGGGAGACCGAACACTGAAGCTTTCTTT. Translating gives CASTRMGRPNTEAFF.

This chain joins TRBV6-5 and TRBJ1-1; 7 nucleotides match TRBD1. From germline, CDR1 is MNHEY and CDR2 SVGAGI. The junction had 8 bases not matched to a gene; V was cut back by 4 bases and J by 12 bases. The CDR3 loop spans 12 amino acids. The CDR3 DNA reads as TGTGCCAGCAGTTTAGACAGGGTAAGGACTTTCTTT. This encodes CASSLDRVRTFF.

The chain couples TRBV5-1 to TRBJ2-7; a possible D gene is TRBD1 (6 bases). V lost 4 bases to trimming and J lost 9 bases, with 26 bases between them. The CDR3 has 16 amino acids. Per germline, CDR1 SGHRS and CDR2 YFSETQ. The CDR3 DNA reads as TGCGCCAGCAGCCCCGAATCCCCTAATACTAGAGGGGGGCAGTACTTC. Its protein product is CASSPESPNTRGGQYF.

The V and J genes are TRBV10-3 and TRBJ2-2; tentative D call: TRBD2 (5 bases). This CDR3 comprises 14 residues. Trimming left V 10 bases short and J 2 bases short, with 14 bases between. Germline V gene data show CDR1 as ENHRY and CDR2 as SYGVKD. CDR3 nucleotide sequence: TGTGCCACCGAGCCGGGAACAAACACCGGGGAGCTGTTTTTT. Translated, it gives CATEPGTNTGELFF.

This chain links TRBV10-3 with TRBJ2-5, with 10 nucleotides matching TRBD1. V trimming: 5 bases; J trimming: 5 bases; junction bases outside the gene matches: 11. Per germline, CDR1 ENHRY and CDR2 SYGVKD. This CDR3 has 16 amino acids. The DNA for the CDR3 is TGTGCCATCAGTCTTTCGGGGACAGGGGTCGGGGAGACCCAGTACTTC. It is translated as CAISLSGTGVGETQYF.